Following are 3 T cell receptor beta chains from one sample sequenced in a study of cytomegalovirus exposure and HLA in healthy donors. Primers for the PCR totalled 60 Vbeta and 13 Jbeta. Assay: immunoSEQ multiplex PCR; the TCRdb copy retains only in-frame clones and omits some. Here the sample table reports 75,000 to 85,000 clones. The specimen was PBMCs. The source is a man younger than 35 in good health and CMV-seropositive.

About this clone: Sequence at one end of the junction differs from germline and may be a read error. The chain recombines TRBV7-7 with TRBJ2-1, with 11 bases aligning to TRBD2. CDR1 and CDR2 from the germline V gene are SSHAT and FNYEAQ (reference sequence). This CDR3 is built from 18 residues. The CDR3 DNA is TGTGCTAGCAGCTTGAACCCTCTCTCCGGGACTAGCGGTAGTGAGCAGTTCTTC. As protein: CASSLNPLSGTSGSEQFF.

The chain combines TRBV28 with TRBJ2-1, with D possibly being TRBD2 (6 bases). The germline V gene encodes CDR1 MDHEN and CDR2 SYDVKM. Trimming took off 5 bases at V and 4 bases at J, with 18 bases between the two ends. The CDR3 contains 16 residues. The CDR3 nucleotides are TGTGCCAGCAGTCCCCCCTCGGTAGCGGTGTACAATGAGCAGTTCTTC. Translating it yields CASSPPSVAVYNEQFF.

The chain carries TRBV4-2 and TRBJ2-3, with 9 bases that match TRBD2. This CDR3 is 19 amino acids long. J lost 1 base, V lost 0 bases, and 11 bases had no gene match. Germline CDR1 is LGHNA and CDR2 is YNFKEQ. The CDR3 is CASSQEASGMRLRTDTQYF. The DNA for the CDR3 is TGTGCCAGCAGCCAAGAGGCTAGCGGGATGCGTTTACGCACAGATACGCAGTATTTT.